The 5 T cell receptor beta chains reported below all come from one sample, sequenced in a study of beta chain features in type 1 diabetes. cDNA synthesis used the whole RNA isolate, giving expressed TCRB sequences. The assay was immunoSEQ multiplex PCR, and TCRdb's table has in-frame clones only and misses some. The sample comprises more than 200,000 clones, 16% of which are singletons, and about 0.08% rests with the top ten. Study results and caveats: Type 1 diabetes patients had TCRB CDR3s that were shorter (moderately but significantly so) in all four CD4+ subsets.

These receptors' antigens are unknown. Sequencing was done on a sample of naive CD4+ T cells from blood. The origin of the receptors is a young man with type 1 diabetes.

In DNA form, the CDR3 reads TGTGCCAGCAGTACCTCCCCTCTGAACTACGAGCAGTACTTC. Protein: CASSTSPLNYEQYF. The chain employs TRBV9 and TRBJ2-7; D is uncertain. Trimming took 5 bases from V and 3 from J, leaving 15 bases between them. The CDR3 consists of 14 residues. Germline CDR1 and CDR2: SGDLS and YYNGEE.

A remark on this clone: The sample has other DNA sequences that encode this CDR3 too. The chain has TRBV29-1 and TRBJ2-3; D is unclear. The CDR3 runs to 14 residues. Germline values: CDR1 SQVTM, CDR2 ANQGSEA. Trimming left V 4 bases short and J 0 bases short, with 11 bases between. CDR3 amino acids: CSVVEGSSTDTQYF. The CDR3 bases are TGCAGCGTTGTAGAAGGATCTAGCACAGATACGCAGTATTTT.

The CDR3 reads CATSRYRAASNQPQHF. The CDR3 region has the DNA TGTGCCACCAGCAGATACAGGGCAGCCAGCAATCAGCCCCAGCATTTT. V gene TRBV15 combines with J gene TRBJ1-5; a possible D gene is TRBD1 (6 bases). This CDR3 comprises 16 residues. V dropped 2 bases and J dropped 1 base, with 12 bases sitting between them. The germline CDR1 and CDR2 sequences are LNHNV and YYDKDF (reference sequence).

V usage is TRBV5-1 and J usage is TRBJ2-6; D is undetermined. The V gene lost 4 bases and the J gene lost 2 bases, with 4 bases spanning the gap. This CDR3 has 13 residues. The germline V gene has CDR1 SGHRS and CDR2 YFSETQ. The chain's CDR3 is CASSPTGANVLTF. The CDR3 coding sequence is TGCGCCAGCAGCCCGACTGGGGCCAACGTCCTGACTTTC.

The table lists this clone with a few counts. The chain combines TRBV28 with TRBJ1-5; D is perhaps TRBD1 (5 bases). CDR1 MDHEN and CDR2 SYDVKM come from the germline V gene. The germline V and J ends were trimmed by 7 bases and 1 base, with 8 bases remaining between them. This CDR3 is 13 amino acids long. The CDR3 nucleotides read TGTGCCAGCATCCGGGACAGCAATCAGCCCCAGCATTTT. Residues: CASIRDSNQPQHF.